Sequencing of this T cell receptor (beta chain) was carried out in a study of T cells in localized non-small cell lung cancer. Here immunoSEQ multiplex PCR was the method, and the copy in TCRdb shows in-frame clones only, minus some. The sample gives about 59,000 clones, approximately 90% of which show up once; roughly 21% is in the top ten. Points from the study as a whole: Heterogeneity is still possible, as just one tumor region was sequenced. Maximal T cell clonality occurred in uninvolved adjacent lung, with tumor ranking below it. Those with higher blood T cell density had longer overall survival. In adjacent lung, a median roughly 60 of the top 100 tumor clones were found.

A note on this clone: Its antigen is unidentified.

The CDR3 has 15 residues. Germline lookup yields CDR1 SGDLS and CDR2 YYNGEE. The ends were cut back, 0 bases at V and 2 bases at J, with 10 bases in the middle. This receptor was identified in a man between 40 and 70 years old with stage I lung adenocarcinoma. V gene TRBV9 combines with J gene TRBJ2-3; D gene ambiguous. The sequences come from peripheral blood, collected before any cancer treatment. The CDR3 protein is CASSVGTRATDTQYF. DNA for the CDR3: TGTGCCAGCAGCGTAGGTACCCGGGCCACAGATACGCAGTATTTT.